This TCR beta chain comes out of a study of somatic mutations in cytotoxic T cells in rheumatoid arthritis. Flow cytometry was used to check the purity of CD4+ and CD8+ cells, which had been isolated by positive magnetic bead selection. Germline assignment: CDR1 SGHRS and CDR2 YFSETQ. Trimming pared 0 bases from V and 4 bases from J, leaving 14 bases between. The CDR3 covers 15 residues. Sequenced by immunoSEQ multiplex PCR; TCRdb stores in-frame clones only, minus some. This sample carries about 21,000 clones, about four fifths of them seen once, and the ten largest clones take around 9.9%. The source is a man younger than 35 with rheumatoid arthritis. The rearrangement joins TRBV5-1 to TRBJ2-7; tentatively, D is TRBD1 (5 bases). What was sequenced was CD8+ T cells sorted from blood. The CDR3 bases are TGCGCCAGCAGCTTGGATAGTGGGGCAATGTACGAGCAGTACTTC. Translation: CASSLDSGAMYEQYF.